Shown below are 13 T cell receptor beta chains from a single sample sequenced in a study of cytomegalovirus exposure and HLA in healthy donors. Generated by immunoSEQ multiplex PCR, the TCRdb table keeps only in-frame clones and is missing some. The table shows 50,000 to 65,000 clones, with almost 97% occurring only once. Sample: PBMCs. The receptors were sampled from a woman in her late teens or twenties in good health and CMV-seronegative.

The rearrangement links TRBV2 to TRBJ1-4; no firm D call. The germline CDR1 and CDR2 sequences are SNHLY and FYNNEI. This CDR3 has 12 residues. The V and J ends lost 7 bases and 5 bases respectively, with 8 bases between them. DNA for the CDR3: TGTGCCAGCAATTTCGGGAATGAAAAACTGTTTTTT. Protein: CASNFGNEKLFF.

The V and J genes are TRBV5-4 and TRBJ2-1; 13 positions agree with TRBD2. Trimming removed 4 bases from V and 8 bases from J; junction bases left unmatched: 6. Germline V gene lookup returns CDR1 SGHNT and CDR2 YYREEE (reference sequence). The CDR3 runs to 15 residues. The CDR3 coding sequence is TGTGCCAGCAGCCCAGGACTAGCGGGGGCAGATGAGCAGTTCTTC. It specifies CASSPGLAGADEQFF.

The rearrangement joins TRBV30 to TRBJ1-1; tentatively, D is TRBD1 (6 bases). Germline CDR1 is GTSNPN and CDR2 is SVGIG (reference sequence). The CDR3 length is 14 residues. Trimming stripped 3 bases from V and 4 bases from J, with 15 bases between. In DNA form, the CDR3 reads TGTGCCTGGAGCCCAAAAGGGGGGGGCACTGAAGCTTTCTTT. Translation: CAWSPKGGGTEAFF.

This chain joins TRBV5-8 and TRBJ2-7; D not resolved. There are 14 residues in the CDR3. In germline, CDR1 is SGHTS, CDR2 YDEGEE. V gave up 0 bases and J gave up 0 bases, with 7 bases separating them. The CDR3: CASSLDGHSYEQYF. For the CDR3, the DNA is TGTGCCAGCAGCTTGGATGGCCACTCCTACGAGCAGTACTTC.

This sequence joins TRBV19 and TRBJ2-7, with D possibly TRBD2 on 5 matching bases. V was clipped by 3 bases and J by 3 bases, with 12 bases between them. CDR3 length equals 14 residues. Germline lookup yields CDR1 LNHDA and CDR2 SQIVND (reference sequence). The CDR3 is CASSIGPGGYEQYF. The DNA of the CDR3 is TGTGCCAGTAGTATCGGGCCCGGAGGCTACGAGCAGTACTTC.

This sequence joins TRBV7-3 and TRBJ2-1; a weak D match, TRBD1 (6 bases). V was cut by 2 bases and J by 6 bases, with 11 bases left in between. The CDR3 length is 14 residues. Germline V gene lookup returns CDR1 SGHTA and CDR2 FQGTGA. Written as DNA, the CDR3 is TGTGCCAGCAGCTTACCAGGGGCCCGCAATGAGCAGTTCTTC. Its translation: CASSLPGARNEQFF. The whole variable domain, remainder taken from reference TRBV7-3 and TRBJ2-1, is GAGVSQTPSNKVTEKGKYVELRCDPISGHTALYWYRQSLGQGPEFLIYFQGTGAADDSGLPNDRFFAVRPEGSVSTLKIQRTERGDSAVYLCASSLPGARNEQFFGPGTRLTVL.

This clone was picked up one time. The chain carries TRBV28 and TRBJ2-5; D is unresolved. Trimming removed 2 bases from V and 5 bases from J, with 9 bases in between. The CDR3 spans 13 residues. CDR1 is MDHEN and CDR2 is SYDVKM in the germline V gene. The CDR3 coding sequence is TGTGCCAGCAGTTTACCCCTCGGGGAGACCCAGTACTTC. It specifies CASSLPLGETQYF.

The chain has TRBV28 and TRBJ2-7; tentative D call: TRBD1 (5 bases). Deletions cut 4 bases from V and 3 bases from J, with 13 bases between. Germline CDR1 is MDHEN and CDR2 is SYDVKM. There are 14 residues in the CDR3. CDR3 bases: TGTGCCAGCAGTTGGCAGGGTCCCAACTACGAGCAGTACTTC. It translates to CASSWQGPNYEQYF.

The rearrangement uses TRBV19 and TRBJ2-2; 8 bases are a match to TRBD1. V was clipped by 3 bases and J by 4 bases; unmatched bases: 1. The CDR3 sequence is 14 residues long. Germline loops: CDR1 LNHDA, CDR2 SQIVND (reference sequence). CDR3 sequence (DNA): TGTGCCAGTAGTATGACAGGGGTCACCGGGGAGCTGTTTTTT. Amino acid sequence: CASSMTGVTGELFF.

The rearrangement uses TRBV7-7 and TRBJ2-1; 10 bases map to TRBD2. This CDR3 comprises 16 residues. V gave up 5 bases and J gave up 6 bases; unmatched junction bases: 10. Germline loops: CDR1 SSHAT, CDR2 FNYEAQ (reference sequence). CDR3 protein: CASSPDPSGSANEQFF. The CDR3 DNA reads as TGTGCCAGCAGCCCTGACCCTAGCGGGAGTGCCAATGAGCAGTTCTTC.

The DNA of the CDR3 is TGTGCCAGCAGTTACGAGGGACAGGGTCGCTATGGCTACACCTTC. Translating it yields CASSYEGQGRYGYTF. The chain links TRBV6-5 to TRBJ1-2; 9 nucleotides line up with TRBD1. Unmatched junction bases numbered 5, after V lost 2 bases and J lost 4 bases. The CDR3 contains 15 residues. CDR1 MNHEY and CDR2 SVGAGI come from the germline V gene.

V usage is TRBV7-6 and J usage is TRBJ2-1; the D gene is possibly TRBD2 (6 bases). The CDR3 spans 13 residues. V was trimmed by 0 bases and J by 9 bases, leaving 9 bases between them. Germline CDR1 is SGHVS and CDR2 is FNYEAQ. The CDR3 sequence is CASSLAWGVEQFF. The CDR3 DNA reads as TGTGCCAGCAGCTTAGCCTGGGGGGTTGAGCAGTTCTTC.

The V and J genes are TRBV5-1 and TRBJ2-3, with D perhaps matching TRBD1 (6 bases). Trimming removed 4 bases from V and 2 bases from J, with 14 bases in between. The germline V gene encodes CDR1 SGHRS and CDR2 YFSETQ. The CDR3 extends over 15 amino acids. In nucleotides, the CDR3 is TGCGCCAGCAGCCCAGGACAGTTCCACACAGATACGCAGTATTTT. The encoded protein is CASSPGQFHTDTQYF.